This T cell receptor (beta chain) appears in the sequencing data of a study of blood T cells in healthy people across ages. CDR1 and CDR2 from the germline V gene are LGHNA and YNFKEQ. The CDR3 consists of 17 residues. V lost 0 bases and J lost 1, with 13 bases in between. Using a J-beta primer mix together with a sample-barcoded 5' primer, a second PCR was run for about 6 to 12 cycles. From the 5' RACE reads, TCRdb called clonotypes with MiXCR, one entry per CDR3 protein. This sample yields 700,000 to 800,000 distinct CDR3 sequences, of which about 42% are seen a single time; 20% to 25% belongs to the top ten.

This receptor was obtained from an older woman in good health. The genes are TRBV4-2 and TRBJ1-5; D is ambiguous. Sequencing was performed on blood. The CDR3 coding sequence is TGTGCCAGCAGCCAAGATCTACCAGCGTCAAGCAATCAGCCCCAGCATTTT. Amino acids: CASSQDLPASSNQPQHF.